The 15 T cell receptor beta chains presented below share a single source sample, sequenced in a study of T cells in Graves' hyperthyroidism and ophthalmopathy. The TCR beta CDR3 regions underwent amplification using RNA transcripts as the source. During a first-round RT-PCR of the TCR CDR3, the HTBI primer set was used. TCRdb analysed the multiplex PCR reads with MiXCR anew, one entry per CDR3 protein. The data hold roughly 260,000 distinct CDR3 sequences, with less than 15% observed a single time. Sequencing was carried out using blood. All receptors come from a woman aged 40 to 50 with Graves' hyperthyroidism that later progressed to Graves' ophthalmopathy.

On this clonotype itself: One base away lies a much larger clone, so this may be a sequencing read error. CDR3 coding DNA: TGTGCCACTCGGGGGAGCACTGACGCTTTCTTT. This sequence encodes CATRGSTDAFF. The chain links TRBV3-1 to TRBJ1-1; D perhaps matches TRBD1 (5 bases). Germline V gene data show CDR1 as LGHDT and CDR2 as YNNKEL (reference sequence). The CDR3 totals 11 residues.

On this clonotype: A much larger clone differs from this one at a single base, so this may be a read error. The chain links TRBV7-9 to TRBJ2-3; weak D call: TRBD2 (6 bases). The CDR3 sequence is 16 residues long. Germline CDR1 SEHNR, CDR2 FQNEAQ (reference sequence). The CDR3 DNA reads as TGTACCAGCAGCCTCCCATGGCGGGAACCCAATCGGGCGCAGTATTTT. Translated, it gives CTSSLPWREPNRAQYF.

This clonotype was detected many times. V and J are TRBV24-1 and TRBJ2-7; 7 bases agree with TRBD1. The CDR3 totals 16 residues. Trimming cost V 2 bases and J 0 bases; bases outside gene matches: 6. Germline loops: CDR1 KGHDR, CDR2 SFDVKD. For the CDR3, the DNA is TGTGCCACCAGTGATTCACAGGGGTCAAGCTCCTACGAGCAGTACTTC. It yields the protein CATSDSQGSSSYEQYF.

This rearrangement joins TRBV5-1 to TRBJ2-2, with 11 nucleotides matching TRBD2. Germline V gives CDR1 SGHRS, CDR2 YFSETQ. The CDR3 spans 18 residues. V was clipped by 0 bases and J by 7 bases; unmatched bases: 11. As DNA, the CDR3 is TGCGCCAGCAGCTTGGCCGTAGCGGGAGGGGACTTCGGCGGGGAGCTGTTTTTT. Translation gives CASSLAVAGGDFGGELFF.

The V gene is TRBV20-1, the J gene TRBJ2-7; 7 bases are a match to TRBD2. The V segment lost 6 bases and the J segment 2 bases; nucleotides outside the gene matches: 13. The germline V gene has CDR1 DFQATT and CDR2 SNEGSKA (reference sequence). This CDR3 has 15 residues. The CDR3 reads CSARLFAGVAYEQYF. CDR3 in DNA: TGCAGTGCGCGACTTTTCGCGGGAGTGGCCTACGAGCAGTACTTC.

This clonotype appeared many times. The chain couples TRBV11-2 to TRBJ2-7; D perhaps matches TRBD2 (6 bases). The ends were cut back, 1 base at V and 4 bases at J, with 14 bases in the middle. Germline V lookup: CDR1 SGHAT, CDR2 FQNNGV. The CDR3 is 15 amino acids. The CDR3 is CASSLGGGTGYEQYF. CDR3 in DNA: TGTGCCAGCAGCTTAGGCGGCGGGACGGGTTACGAGCAGTACTTC.

Concerning this clonotype itself: Germline and junction disagree at one end, which may indicate a read error. V and J are TRBV11-2 and TRBJ2-7, with D unclear. Germline V gene data show CDR1 as SGHAT and CDR2 as FQNNGV. The CDR3 covers 11 residues. The CDR3, as DNA: TGTGCCAGCAGCCTCACATACGAGCAGTGCTTC. Protein: CASSLTYEQCF.

This clonotype was picked up a small number of times. The rearrangement joins TRBV20-1 to TRBJ2-3; D call uncertain. The germline gives CDR1 DFQATT, CDR2 SNEGSKA (reference sequence). Trimming removed 6 bases at V and 0 bases at J, with 19 bases between. The CDR3 runs to 16 residues. This chain's CDR3 is CSANRAPYFSTDTQYF. The CDR3 coding sequence is TGCAGTGCGAATAGAGCCCCTTACTTTAGCACAGATACGCAGTATTTT.

This chain joins TRBV19 and TRBJ2-7; D ambiguous. The CDR3 has 14 residues. V shed 3 bases and J shed 4 bases, with 13 bases lying between them. Per the germline V gene, CDR1 is LNHDA and CDR2 is SQIVND (reference sequence). The CDR3 nucleotides are TGTGCCAGTAGTATTGGCACGTGGGAATACGAGCAGTACTTC. This gives the protein CASSIGTWEYEQYF.

CDR3 nucleotide sequence: TGTGCCAGCAGTGGACAGGAGGCACTCGCGAACACCGGGGAGCTGTTTTTT. Translating gives CASSGQEALANTGELFF. This sequence joins TRBV6-2 or TRBV6-3 and TRBJ2-2; the match to TRBD1 covers 7 bases. Germline V CDR1 and CDR2: MNHEY, SVGEGT. Trimming cost V 5 bases and J 0 bases; bases outside gene matches: 9. This CDR3 contains 17 residues.

This clonotype was counted between two and nine times. With a much larger clone just one base away, this may be a read error. The chain joins TRBV5-5 to TRBJ2-7; D uncertain. Trimming took off 0 bases at V and 3 bases at J, with 19 bases between the two ends. The CDR3 extends over 17 amino acids. Germline CDR1 and CDR2: SGHKS and YYEKEE (reference sequence). CDR3 sequence: CASSLVGQRARCYEQYF. The DNA of the CDR3 is TGTGCCAGCAGCTTGGTGGGTCAACGGGCTCGCTGCTACGAGCAGTACTTC.

This clonotype showed up many times. CDR3 coding DNA: TGTGCCAGCACCAAACAGGGGGTGGGAGATACGCAGTATTTT. Translated, it gives CASTKQGVGDTQYF. This chain links TRBV6-1 with TRBJ2-3, with 8 positions matching TRBD1. The CDR3 has 14 residues. The trim removed 7 bases at V and 5 bases at J, leaving 8 bases unmatched. Germline assignment: CDR1 MNHNS and CDR2 SASEGT.

This clonotype was recorded at least ten times. V gene TRBV28 combines with J gene TRBJ1-2, with D perhaps TRBD1 (5 bases). CDR3 length equals 14 residues. Germline assignment: CDR1 MDHEN and CDR2 SYDVKM. V lost 5 bases to trimming and J lost 7 bases, with 17 bases between them. Here the CDR3 DNA reads TGTGCCAGCAGTGGGGGTATTTGGCGGGGTGGCTACACCTTC. It is translated as CASSGGIWRGGYTF.

This clonotype came up many times. V is TRBV12-3 or TRBV12-4 and J is TRBJ2-7; 13 bases agree with TRBD2. With V trimmed by 0 bases and J by 2 bases, 7 bases remained unmatched. The CDR3 loop spans 18 amino acids. Written as DNA, the CDR3 is TGTGCCAGCAGTTTAGCGCTAGGACTAGCGGGAGTGACCTACGAGCAGTACTTC. Encoded protein: CASSLALGLAGVTYEQYF.

V and J are TRBV28 and TRBJ1-2; 10 bases align to TRBD1. The CDR3 consists of 17 residues. Germline trimming cut 5 bases from V and 1 base from J; bases unmatched to any gene: 10. The germline CDR1 and CDR2 sequences are MDHEN and SYDVKM. CDR3 sequence (DNA): TGTGCCAGCAGTCGAGTGACAGGGGGCCTCCATAACTATGGCTACACCTTC. Protein product: CASSRVTGGLHNYGYTF.